This T cell receptor beta chain was documented in a study of a mutant IDH1 vaccine in newly diagnosed glioma. Data came from immunoSEQ multiplex PCR; TCRdb stores just in-frame clones and leaves some out. The data contain approximately 41,000 clones, approximately 90% of them singletons. As to this clone: What it binds is not known.

Time point of the sample: week 23, last vaccination. The investigators gave 300 ug of mutant IDH1 20-mer peptide in each vaccine dose, together with topical imiquimod. This sequence was found in a man between 50 and 59 years old with glioma. This specimen was PBMCs, taken from a glioma patient whose treatment included an IDH1 peptide vaccine.

The CDR3: CASSEAGGTGELFF. The CDR3, as DNA: TGTGCCAGCAGTGAAGCAGGGGGCACCGGGGAGCTGTTTTTT. V usage is TRBV6-4 and J usage is TRBJ2-2, with TRBD1 identical over 7 bases. The germline gives CDR1 MRHNA, CDR2 SNTAGT. J gave up 4 bases and V 3 bases, and 2 bases lay outside the gene matches. The CDR3 has 14 amino acids.